The rows below give T cell receptor beta chains drawn from one sample of a study of shared clonotypes between healthy human individuals. Sequencing used immunoSEQ multiplex PCR; TCRdb keeps in-frame clones, though not all of them. The sample shows about 2 million clones, about 95% of them seen only once. Sequences were obtained from naive CD8+ T cells sorted from blood. The receptor source for this set is a man between 18 and 29 years old in good health. CDR3s include the opening cysteine and the closing phenylalanine or tryptophan. Fields, in order: clone size, J gene, D gene, V gene, CDR3 DNA, CDR3 protein. D genes are given only for firm matches. Where a row states a size, it is once, few, many or the class of an expanded clone; other rows omit it.

.,TRBJ2-3,.,TRBV6-5,TGTGCCAGCAGCCCCGGGGTCCACCCGGGAGATACGCAGTATTTT,CASSPGVHPGDTQYF
once,TRBJ2-7,.,TRBV5-1,TGCGCCAGCACCCAGGGATGGGGGAGCTCCTACGAGCAGTACTTC,CASTQGWGSSYEQYF
.,TRBJ2-6,TRBD1,TRBV5-1,TGCGCCAGCAGCTCCCGGGACAGGAGGTACCTCTCTGGGGCCAACGTCCTGACTTTC,CASSSRDRRYLSGANVLTF
.,TRBJ2-7,TRBD2,TRBV2,TGTGCCAGCGGGAGCCGGGACTACGGGGACGAGCAGTACTTC,CASGSRDYGDEQYF
.,TRBJ2-7,.,TRBV4-1,TGCGCCAGCAGCTCGGGGGGCAATTCCTACGAGCAGTACTTC,CASSSGGNSYEQYF
.,TRBJ2-7,TRBD1,TRBV5-4,TGTGCCAGCAGCTATGGACAGGGGAGCTCCTACGAGCAGTACTTC,CASSYGQGSSYEQYF
.,TRBJ2-1,TRBD2,TRBV6-5,TGTGCCAGCAGTTTACTAGCGGAAGACAATGAGCAGTTCTTC,CASSLLAEDNEQFF
.,TRBJ1-2,.,TRBV9,TGTGCCAGCAGCGAACAGGACCCCCCCTATGGCTACACCTTC,CASSEQDPPYGYTF
.,TRBJ2-1,TRBD2,TRBV4-1,TGCGCCAGCAGCCGGCGACTAGCGGGTTCGGATGAGCAGTTCTTC,CASSRRLAGSDEQFF
.,TRBJ2-2,.,TRBV9,TGTGCCAGCAGCGCTGTTAACACCGGGGAGCTGTTTTTT,CASSAVNTGELFF
.,TRBJ1-1,TRBD1,TRBV4-1,TGCGCCAGCAGCCAGACAGGGTTCACTGAAGCTTTCTTT,CASSQTGFTEAFF
.,TRBJ2-5,TRBD2,TRBV30,TGTGCCTGGAGAGGACCCCCGAAACTAGCGGGGGCTCAAGAGACCCAGTACTTC,CAWRGPPKLAGAQETQYF
.,TRBJ1-4,.,TRBV4-3,TGCGCCAGCAGCCAAGCGAGGACCCTTGGGGAAAAACTGTTTTTT,CASSQARTLGEKLFF
.,TRBJ1-6,.,TRBV9,TGTGCCAGCAGCGTAGATCTACCTGAGTTCTCCTATAATTCACCCCTCCACTTT,CASSVDLPEFSYNSPLHF
.,TRBJ2-7,TRBD2,TRBV27,TGTGCCAGCAGTTTACTAACCCCTTTCGGGCGGGAGGCCCCCTACGAGCAGTACTTC,CASSLLTPFGREAPYEQYF
.,TRBJ2-7,.,TRBV27,TGTGCCAGCAGTGATTTCGCGGACTACGAGCAGTACTTC,CASSDFADYEQYF
.,TRBJ1-5,.,TRBV6-5,TGTGCCAGCAGTACTTGGTCGGATCAGCCCCAGCATTTT,CASSTWSDQPQHF
.,TRBJ2-1,TRBD1,TRBV7-2,TGTGCCAGCAGCTTAGATCAGGGGGCTGCCTACAATGAGCAGTTCTTC,CASSLDQGAAYNEQFF
.,TRBJ2-1,.,TRBV7-9,TGTGCCAGCAGCTTCACCTCTACTAGCCCCAATGAGCAGTTCTTC,CASSFTSTSPNEQFF
.,TRBJ2-3,.,TRBV15,TGTGCCACCAGCGGAGGGATCCCGAGCACAGATACGCAGTATTTT,CATSGGIPSTDTQYF
.,TRBJ2-3,.,TRBV4-2,TGTGCCAGCAGCCAAGCAGGACTCACAGATACGCAGTATTTT,CASSQAGLTDTQYF
.,TRBJ2-1,.,TRBV6-6,TGTGCCAGCAGACCTCCGATGGCAGTGAGCGACAATGAGCAGTTCTTC,CASRPPMAVSDNEQFF
.,TRBJ1-2,.,TRBV11-2,TGTGCCAGCAGCGTTTTAGCAGAAGGCTACACCTTC,CASSVLAEGYTF
.,TRBJ2-7,TRBD2,TRBV7-9,TGTGCCAGCAGCTTAAAAGCGGGGCTTTCCTACGAGCAGTACTTC,CASSLKAGLSYEQYF
.,TRBJ1-1,TRBD1,TRBV9,TGTGCCAGCAGCGAGACAGGGTTGGCGAACACTGAAGCTTTCTTT,CASSETGLANTEAFF
.,TRBJ1-2,TRBD1,TRBV6-1,TGTGCCAGCAGTGAGTGGAACCAGGGGGCCTATGGCTACACCTTC,CASSEWNQGAYGYTF
.,TRBJ2-5,TRBD2,TRBV4-1,TGCGCCAGCAGCCAGGCGACTAGCAGGTACCAAGAGACCCAGTACTTC,CASSQATSRYQETQYF
.,TRBJ2-7,.,TRBV2,TGTGCCAGCACTCCGGGACATCTGAGCTCCTACGAGCAGTACTTC,CASTPGHLSSYEQYF
.,TRBJ2-7,.,TRBV7-9,TGTGCCAGCAGCTTAGGCGCCCCGACCTACGAGCAGTACTTC,CASSLGAPTYEQYF
.,TRBJ2-1,.,TRBV7-9,TGTGCCAGCACCTCCCGGGACCGCTACAATGAGCAGTTCTTC,CASTSRDRYNEQFF
.,TRBJ1-6,.,TRBV9,TGTGCCAGCAGCGTCGGGGGGGGAACGTCTTCACCCCTCCACTTT,CASSVGGGTSSPLHF
.,TRBJ2-4,TRBD1,TRBV5-4,TGTGCCAGCAGCTGGGGACAGGGGGCTAAAAACATTCAGTACTTC,CASSWGQGAKNIQYF
.,TRBJ2-1,.,TRBV7-8,TGTGCCAGCAGCTTAGGGGGGCATGAGCAGTTCTTC,CASSLGGHEQFF
.,TRBJ1-1,TRBD1,TRBV5-1,TGCGCCAGCAGCCCGAACAGGGGGCAGGTTGAAGCTTTCTTT,CASSPNRGQVEAFF
.,TRBJ1-1,.,TRBV2,TGTGCCAGCAGTGAGTTTGGAGAATTGAACACTGAAGCTTTCTTT,CASSEFGELNTEAFF
.,TRBJ2-5,TRBD2,TRBV6-5,TGTGCCAGCAGTTACGCGGGGGGGACTATAGAAGAGACCCAGTACTTC,CASSYAGGTIEETQYF
.,TRBJ1-2,.,TRBV6-5,TGTGCCAGCAGTTACTCAGCCTTCGGGGCCGAGATCTTC,CASSYSAFGAEIF
.,TRBJ2-1,.,TRBV7-3,TGTGCCAGCAGCTTTCTGGGGGGCTACAATGAGCAGTTCTTC,CASSFLGGYNEQFF
once,TRBJ2-2,.,TRBV10-1,TGCGCCAGCAGTGAGGGGGAGCTGTTTTTT,CASSEGELFF
once,TRBJ1-1,TRBD1,TRBV28,TGTGCCAGCAGTTTCGATTGGACAGGGGGCACTGAAGCTTTCTTT,CASSFDWTGGTEAFF
.,TRBJ2-1,.,TRBV5-1,TGCGCCAGCAGCTTGTTAGGGGAAAAGTTCTTC,CASSLLGEKFF
.,TRBJ1-5,TRBD1,TRBV28,TGTGCCAGCACTCTTACAGGGGGCAGTCAGCCCCAGCATTTT,CASTLTGGSQPQHF
.,TRBJ2-7,.,TRBV5-1,TGCGCCAGCAGCTTGGAAAGGGCTTACGAGCAGTACTTC,CASSLERAYEQYF
.,TRBJ2-7,TRBD2,TRBV5-6,TGTGCCAGCAGCACTCGACGGGAGGCAACCTACGAGCAGTACTTC,CASSTRREATYEQYF
.,TRBJ1-2,.,TRBV14,TGTGCCAGCAGCCAAGACCCGGGTTGGAGTGGCTACACCTTC,CASSQDPGWSGYTF
.,TRBJ1-3,TRBD1,TRBV29-1,TGCAGCGTTTGGAAGGGGACAGAAAACACCATATATTTT,CSVWKGTENTIYF
.,TRBJ2-7,.,TRBV7-9,TGTGCCAGCAGACGGACGGATTCCTACGAGCAGTACTTC,CASRRTDSYEQYF
.,TRBJ2-3,TRBD2,TRBV2,TGTGCCAGCAGAGACGGGACTAGCGGGGGTACAGATACGCAGTATTTT,CASRDGTSGGTDTQYF